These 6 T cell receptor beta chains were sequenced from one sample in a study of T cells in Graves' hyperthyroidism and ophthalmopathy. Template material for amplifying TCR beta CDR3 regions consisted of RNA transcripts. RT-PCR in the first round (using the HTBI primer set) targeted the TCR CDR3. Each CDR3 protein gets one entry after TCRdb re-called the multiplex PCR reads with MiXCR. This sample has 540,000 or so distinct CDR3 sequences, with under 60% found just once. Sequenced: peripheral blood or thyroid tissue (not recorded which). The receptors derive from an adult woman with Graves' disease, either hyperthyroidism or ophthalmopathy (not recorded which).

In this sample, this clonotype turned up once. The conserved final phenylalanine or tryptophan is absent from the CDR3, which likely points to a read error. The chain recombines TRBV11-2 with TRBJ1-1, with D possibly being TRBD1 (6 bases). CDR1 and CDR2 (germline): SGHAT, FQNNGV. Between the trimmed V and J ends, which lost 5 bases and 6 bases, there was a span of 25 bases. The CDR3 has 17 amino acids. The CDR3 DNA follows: TGTGCCAGCAGCGGGGGGGGCCTCAGAAGTCTTTCCTCTGAAGCTTTCCTT. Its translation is CASSGGGLRSLSSEAFL.

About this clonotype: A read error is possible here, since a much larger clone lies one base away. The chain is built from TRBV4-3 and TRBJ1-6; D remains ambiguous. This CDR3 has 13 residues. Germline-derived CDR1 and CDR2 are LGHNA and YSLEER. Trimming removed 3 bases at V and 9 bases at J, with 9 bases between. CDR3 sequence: CASSQRGISPLHF. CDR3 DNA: TGCGCCAGCAGCCAGCGGGGTATTTCACCCCTCCACTTT.

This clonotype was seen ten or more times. The DNA of the CDR3 is TGTGCCTGGGGACGGTACTACGAGCAGTACTTC. This translates into CAWGRYYEQYF. The chain couples TRBV30 to TRBJ2-7; D ambiguous. V lost 5 bases and J 3 bases, leaving 8 bases between the germline ends. The CDR3 consists of 11 residues. CDR1 and CDR2 from the germline V gene are GTSNPN and SVGIG (reference sequence).

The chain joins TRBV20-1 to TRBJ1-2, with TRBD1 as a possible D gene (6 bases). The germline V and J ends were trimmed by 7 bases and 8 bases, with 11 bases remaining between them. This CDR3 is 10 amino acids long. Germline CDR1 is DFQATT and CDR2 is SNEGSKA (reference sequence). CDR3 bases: TGCAGTGGGGGTACAGGGGGCTACACCTTC. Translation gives CSGGTGGYTF.

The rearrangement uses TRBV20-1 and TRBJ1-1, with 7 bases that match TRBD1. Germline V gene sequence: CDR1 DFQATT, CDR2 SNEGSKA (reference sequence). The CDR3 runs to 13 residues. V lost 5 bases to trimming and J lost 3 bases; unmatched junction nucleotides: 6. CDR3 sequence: CSAQTTGDTEAFF. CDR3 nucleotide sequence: TGCAGTGCTCAAACCACAGGGGACACTGAAGCTTTCTTT.

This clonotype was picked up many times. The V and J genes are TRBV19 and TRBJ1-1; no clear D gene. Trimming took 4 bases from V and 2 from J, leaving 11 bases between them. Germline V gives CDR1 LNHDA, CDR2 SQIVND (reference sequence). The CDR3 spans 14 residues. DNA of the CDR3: TGTGCCAGTAGTACCGGGTTCGGCAACACTGAAGCTTTCTTT. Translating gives CASSTGFGNTEAFF.